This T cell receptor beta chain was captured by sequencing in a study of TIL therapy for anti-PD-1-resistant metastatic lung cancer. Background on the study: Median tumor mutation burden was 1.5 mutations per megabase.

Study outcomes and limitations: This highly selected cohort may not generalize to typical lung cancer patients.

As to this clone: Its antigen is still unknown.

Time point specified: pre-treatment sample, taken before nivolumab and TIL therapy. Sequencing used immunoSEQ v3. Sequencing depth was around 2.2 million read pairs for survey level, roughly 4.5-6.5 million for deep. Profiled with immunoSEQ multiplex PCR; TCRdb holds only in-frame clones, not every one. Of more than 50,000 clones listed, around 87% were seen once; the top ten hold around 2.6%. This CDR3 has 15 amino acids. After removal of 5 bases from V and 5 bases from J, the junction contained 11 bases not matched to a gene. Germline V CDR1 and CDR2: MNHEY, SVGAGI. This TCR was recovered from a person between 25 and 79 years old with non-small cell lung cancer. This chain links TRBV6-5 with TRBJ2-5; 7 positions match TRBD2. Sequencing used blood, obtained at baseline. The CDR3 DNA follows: TGTGCCAGCAGTACGACGGGGGGTGGATCGGAGACCCAGTACTTC. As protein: CASSTTGGGSETQYF.